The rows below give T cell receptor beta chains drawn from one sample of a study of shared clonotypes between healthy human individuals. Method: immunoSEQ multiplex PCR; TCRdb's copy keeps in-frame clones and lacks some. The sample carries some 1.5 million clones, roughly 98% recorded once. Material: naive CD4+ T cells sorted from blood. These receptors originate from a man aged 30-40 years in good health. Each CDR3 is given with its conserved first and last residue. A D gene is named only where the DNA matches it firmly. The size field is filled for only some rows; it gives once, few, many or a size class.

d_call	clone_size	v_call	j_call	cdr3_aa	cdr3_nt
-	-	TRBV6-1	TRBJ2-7	CASSEAAWEQYF	TGTGCCAGCAGTGAGGCAGCCTGGGAGCAGTACTTC
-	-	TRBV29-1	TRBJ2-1	CSVGGRLLVEQFF	TGCAGCGTTGGAGGACGGCTCTTGGTGGAGCAGTTCTTC
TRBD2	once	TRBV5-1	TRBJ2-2	CASRPTGTRNTGELFF	TGCGCCAGCAGGCCTACCGGGACTAGAAACACCGGGGAGCTGTTTTTT
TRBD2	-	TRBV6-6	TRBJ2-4	CASSSAGGDAKNIQYF	TGTGCCAGCAGCTCAGCGGGGGGCGACGCCAAAAACATTCAGTACTTC
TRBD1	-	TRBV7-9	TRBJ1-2	CASSLPGTDFGYTF	TGTGCCAGCAGCTTACCCGGGACAGACTTTGGCTACACCTTC
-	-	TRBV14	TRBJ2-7	CASSQAGITYEQYF	TGTGCCAGCAGCCAAGCCGGGATCACCTACGAGCAGTACTTC
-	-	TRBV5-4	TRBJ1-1	CASSLGSGGNTEAFF	TGTGCCAGCAGCTTGGGGTCGGGAGGTAACACTGAAGCTTTCTTT
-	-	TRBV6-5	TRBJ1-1	CASSAPVAGEAFF	TGTGCCAGCAGCGCCCCTGTGGCAGGTGAAGCTTTCTTT
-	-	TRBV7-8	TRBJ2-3	CASSQDSRVVF	TGTGCCAGCAGCCAAGATTCCAGGGTAGTTTTT
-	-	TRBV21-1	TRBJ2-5	CASSGRSSRETQYF	TGTGCCAGCAGCGGAAGATCCTCCAGGGAGACCCAGTACTTC
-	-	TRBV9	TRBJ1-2	CASSAHVQGYTF	TGTGCCAGCAGCGCCCACGTACAGGGCTACACCTTC
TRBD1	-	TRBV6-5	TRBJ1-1	CASRGRDRGVTEAFF	TGTGCCAGCAGAGGTAGGGACAGGGGGGTCACTGAAGCTTTCTTT
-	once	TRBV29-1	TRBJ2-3	CSVEVHSTDTQYF	TGCAGCGTTGAAGTTCATTCTACAGATACGCAGTATTTT
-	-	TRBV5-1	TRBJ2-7	CASSLVSGPEQYF	TGCGCCAGCAGCTTGGTTTCAGGCCCCGAGCAGTACTTC
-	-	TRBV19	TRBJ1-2	CASSMPRERGLRGYTF	TGTGCCAGTAGTATGCCCCGGGAGAGGGGACTCCGTGGCTACACCTTC
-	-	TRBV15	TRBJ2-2	CATSRDGAGELFF	TGTGCCACCAGCAGAGATGGGGCCGGGGAGCTGTTTTTT
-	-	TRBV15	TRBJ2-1	CATSRGGLARNEQFF	TGTGCCACCAGCAGAGGAGGGCTAGCGCGCAATGAGCAGTTCTTC
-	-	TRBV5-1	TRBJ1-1	CASSLERSVSGRSNTEAFF	TGCGCCAGCAGCTTGGAGAGGTCGGTCTCAGGGCGTTCGAACACTGAAGCTTTCTTT
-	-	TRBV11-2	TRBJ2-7	CASSPAYEQYF	TGTGCCAGCAGCCCTGCCTACGAGCAGTACTTC
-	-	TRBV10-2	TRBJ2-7	CASGDGSYEQYF	TGCGCCAGCGGAGACGGCTCCTACGAGCAGTACTTC
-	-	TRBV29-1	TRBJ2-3	CSVEKAPSTDTQYF	TGCAGCGTTGAAAAGGCGCCTAGCACAGATACGCAGTATTTT
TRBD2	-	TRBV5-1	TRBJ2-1	CASRWTSRSYNEQFF	TGCGCCAGCAGGTGGACTAGCAGGAGCTACAATGAGCAGTTCTTC
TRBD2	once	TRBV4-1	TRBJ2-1	CASSQDWLAGGFSEQFF	TGCGCCAGCAGCCAAGATTGGTTAGCGGGAGGCTTCAGTGAGCAGTTCTTC
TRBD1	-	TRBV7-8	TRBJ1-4	CASSKGQGPNEKLFF	TGTGCCAGCAGCAAAGGACAGGGCCCTAATGAAAAACTGTTTTTT
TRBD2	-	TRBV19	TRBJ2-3	CASRKSGRTDTQYF	TGTGCCAGTAGGAAAAGCGGGAGGACGGATACGCAGTATTTT
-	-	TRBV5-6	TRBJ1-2	CASSLGTTKWRYTF	TGTGCCAGCAGCTTGGGGACGACGAAGTGGCGCTACACCTTC
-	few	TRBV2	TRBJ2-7	CASSIYEQYF	TGTGCCAGCAGTATCTACGAGCAGTACTTC
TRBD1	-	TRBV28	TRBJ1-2	CASSPGTGGSMGYGYTF	TGTGCCAGCAGTCCTGGGACAGGGGGCTCGATGGGGTATGGCTACACCTTC
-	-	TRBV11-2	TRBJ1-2	CASSPNAGYGYTF	TGTGCCAGCAGCCCGAATGCTGGCTATGGCTACACCTTC
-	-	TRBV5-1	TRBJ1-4	CASSKDGNSNEKLFF	TGCGCCAGCAGCAAAGACGGGAACTCTAATGAAAAACTGTTTTTT
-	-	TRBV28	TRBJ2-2	CASSLIVGELFF	TGTGCCAGCAGTTTAATTGTCGGGGAGCTGTTTTTT
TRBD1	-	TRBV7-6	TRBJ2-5	CASSSYRGRKETQYF	TGTGCCAGCAGCTCCTACAGGGGGCGGAAGGAGACCCAGTACTTC
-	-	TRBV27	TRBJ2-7	CASSAGTYEQYF	TGTGCCAGCAGTGCGGGTACCTACGAGCAGTACTTC
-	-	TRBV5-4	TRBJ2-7	CASSPAPSSSYEQYF	TGTGCCAGCAGCCCAGCACCCTCGAGCTCCTACGAGCAGTACTTC
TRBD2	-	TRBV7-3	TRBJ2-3	CASSSRLAGDTQYF	TGTGCCAGCAGCTCCAGACTAGCGGGAGATACGCAGTATTTT
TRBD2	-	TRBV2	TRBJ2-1	CASSETSGRSYNEQFF	TGTGCCAGCAGTGAGACTAGCGGGAGATCTTACAATGAGCAGTTCTTC
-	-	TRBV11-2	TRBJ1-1	CASSFRTSMNTEAFF	TGTGCCAGCAGCTTTCGGACTTCCATGAACACTGAAGCTTTCTTT
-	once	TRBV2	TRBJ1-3	CASSDGVVSATIYF	TGTGCCAGCAGTGACGGGGTTGTGAGTGCCACCATATATTTT
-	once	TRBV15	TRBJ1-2	CATTSSGGYGYTF	TGTGCCACCACCAGCTCGGGCGGGTATGGCTACACCTTC
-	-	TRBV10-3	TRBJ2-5	CAIRGDTQETQYF	TGTGCCATCAGGGGGGACACCCAAGAGACCCAGTACTTC
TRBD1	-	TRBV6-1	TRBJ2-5	CATKPGQLQETQYF	TGTGCCACCAAACCGGGACAGCTACAAGAGACCCAGTACTTC
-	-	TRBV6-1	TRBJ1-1	CASSERVAGTEAFF	TGTGCCAGCAGTGAAAGGGTAGCCGGCACTGAAGCTTTCTTT
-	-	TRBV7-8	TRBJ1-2	CASGTGRVRGYTF	TGTGCCAGCGGGACGGGACGTGTGAGGGGCTACACCTTC